Sequencing of this T cell receptor (beta chain) was carried out in a study of cytomegalovirus exposure and HLA in healthy donors. General study points: For most TCR beta V segments, an earlier analysis put the productive rate at about 87% or about 30% of the time. The study recorded 160 or so TCR beta chains that were cytomegalovirus-associated.

Primers included in the PCR were 60 Vbeta and 13 Jbeta primers. Libraries were prepared by immunoSEQ multiplex PCR; TCRdb keeps only in-frame clonotypes and omits some of them. This sample carries under 150,000 clones, about 80% of them seen once, and the ten largest clones take about 4%. As regards this clone: Its matching antigen is unknown.

Sample: PBMCs. The TCR originated in a woman in her thirties or forties in good health and CMV-seronegative.

This CDR3 is CASSLAGPEGEQYF. The CDR3, as DNA: TGCGCCAGCAGCTTGGCCGGGCCGGAGGGCGAGCAGTACTTC. The V call is TRBV5-1, the J call TRBJ2-7, with D maybe TRBD2 (6 bases). Deletions cut 0 bases from V and 6 bases from J, with 13 bases between. Germline values: CDR1 SGHRS, CDR2 YFSETQ. The CDR3 spans 14 residues.